The T cell receptor (beta chain) under discussion was sequenced for a study of blood T cell repertoires in COVID-19. In its sample, this clone was seen a few times. Deletions cut 0 bases from V and 4 bases from J, with 7 bases between. The CDR3 sequence is 13 residues long. Germline V gives CDR1 ENHRY, CDR2 SYGVKD. In the source study's methods: Nucleated cell counts were estimated from reference gene primer amplification. TCRdb keeps only in-frame clones here, not all; method: immunoSEQ multiplex PCR. That table is the source of V, J and clone size, and D and trimming were worked out from the DNA. This sample yields 250,000 to 400,000 clones, of which approximately 87% are seen a single time; approximately 5.3% belongs to the top ten. Recruitment covered about 25 US areas and drew participants whose ages spanned roughly 18 to 90 years.

Sequenced sample: PBMCs or T cells enriched from blood (not recorded which). This sequence joins TRBV10-3 and TRBJ2-7; D might be TRBD1 (5 bases). The sequence was obtained from a woman aged 25 to 39 who had recovered from COVID-19. The CDR3 coding sequence is TGTGCCATCAGTGAGTCGAACAGGTACGAGCAGTACTTC. This sequence encodes CAISESNRYEQYF.